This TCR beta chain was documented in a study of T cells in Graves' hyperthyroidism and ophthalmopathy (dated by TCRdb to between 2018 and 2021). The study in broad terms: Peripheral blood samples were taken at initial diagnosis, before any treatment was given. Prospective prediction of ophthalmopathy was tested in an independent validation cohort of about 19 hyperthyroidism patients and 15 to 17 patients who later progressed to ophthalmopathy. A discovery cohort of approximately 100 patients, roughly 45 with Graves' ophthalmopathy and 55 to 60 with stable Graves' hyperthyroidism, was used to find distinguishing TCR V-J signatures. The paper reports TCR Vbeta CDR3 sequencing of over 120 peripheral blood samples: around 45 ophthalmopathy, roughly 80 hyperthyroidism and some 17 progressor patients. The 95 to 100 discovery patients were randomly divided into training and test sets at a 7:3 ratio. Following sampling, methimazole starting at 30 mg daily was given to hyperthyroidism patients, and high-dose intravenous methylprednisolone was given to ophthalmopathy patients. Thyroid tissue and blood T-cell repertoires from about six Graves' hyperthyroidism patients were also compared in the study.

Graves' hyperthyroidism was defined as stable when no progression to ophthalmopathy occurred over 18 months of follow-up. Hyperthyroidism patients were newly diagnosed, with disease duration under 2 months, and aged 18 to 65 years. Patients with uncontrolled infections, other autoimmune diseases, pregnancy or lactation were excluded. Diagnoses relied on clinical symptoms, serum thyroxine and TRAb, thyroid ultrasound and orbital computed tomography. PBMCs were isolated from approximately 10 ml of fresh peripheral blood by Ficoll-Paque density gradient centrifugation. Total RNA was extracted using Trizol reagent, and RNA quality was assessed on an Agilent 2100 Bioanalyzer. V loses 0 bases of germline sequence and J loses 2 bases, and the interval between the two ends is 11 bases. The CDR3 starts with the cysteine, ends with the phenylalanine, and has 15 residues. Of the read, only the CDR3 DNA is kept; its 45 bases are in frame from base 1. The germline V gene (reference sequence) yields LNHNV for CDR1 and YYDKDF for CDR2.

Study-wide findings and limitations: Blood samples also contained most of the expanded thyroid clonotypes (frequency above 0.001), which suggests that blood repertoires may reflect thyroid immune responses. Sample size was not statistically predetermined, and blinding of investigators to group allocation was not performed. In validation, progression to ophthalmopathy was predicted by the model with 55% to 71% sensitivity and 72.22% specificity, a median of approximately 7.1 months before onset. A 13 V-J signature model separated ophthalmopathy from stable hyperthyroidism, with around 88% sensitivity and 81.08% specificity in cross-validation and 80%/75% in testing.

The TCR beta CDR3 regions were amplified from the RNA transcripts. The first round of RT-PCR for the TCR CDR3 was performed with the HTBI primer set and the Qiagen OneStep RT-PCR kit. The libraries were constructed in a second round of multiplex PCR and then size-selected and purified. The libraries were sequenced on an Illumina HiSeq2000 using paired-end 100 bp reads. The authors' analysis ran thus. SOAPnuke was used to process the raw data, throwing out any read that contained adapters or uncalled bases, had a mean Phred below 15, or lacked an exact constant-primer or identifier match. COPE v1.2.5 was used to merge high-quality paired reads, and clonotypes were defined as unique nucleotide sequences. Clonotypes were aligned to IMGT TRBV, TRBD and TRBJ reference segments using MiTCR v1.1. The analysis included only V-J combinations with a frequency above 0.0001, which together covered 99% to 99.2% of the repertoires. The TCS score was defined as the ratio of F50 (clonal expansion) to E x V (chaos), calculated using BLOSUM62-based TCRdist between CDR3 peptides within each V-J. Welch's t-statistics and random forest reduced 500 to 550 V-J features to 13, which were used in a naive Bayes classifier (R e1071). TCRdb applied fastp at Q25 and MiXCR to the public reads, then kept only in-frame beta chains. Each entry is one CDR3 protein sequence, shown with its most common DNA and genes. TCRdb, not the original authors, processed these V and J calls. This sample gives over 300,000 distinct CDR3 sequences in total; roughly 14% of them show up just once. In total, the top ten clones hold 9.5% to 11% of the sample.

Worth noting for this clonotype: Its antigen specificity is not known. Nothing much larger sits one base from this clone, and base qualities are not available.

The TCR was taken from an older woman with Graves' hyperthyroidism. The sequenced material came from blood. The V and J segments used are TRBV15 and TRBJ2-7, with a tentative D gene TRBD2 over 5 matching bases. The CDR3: CATSRDRSGPYEQYF. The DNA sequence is TGTGCCACCAGCAGAGATCGGAGCGGCCCCTACGAGCAGTACTTC.